Following are 3 T cell receptor beta chains from one sample sequenced in a study of technical replicates of blood from several donors. Clones were read by immunoSEQ multiplex PCR, and TCRdb kept only the in-frame ones, dropping some. The table has approximately 79,000 clones, over 90% seen once. The sample taken for sequencing was T cells isolated from PBMCs. These receptors came from a human donor in good health.

This clone was seen only once. The chain recombines TRBV18 with TRBJ1-1, with D hard to call. This CDR3 is built from 15 residues. The V gene lost 3 bases and the J gene lost 0 bases, with 11 bases spanning the gap. The germline V gene encodes CDR1 KGHSH and CDR2 LQKENI. CDR3 coding DNA: TGTGCCAGCTCACCTAGTTTAGTGCTGAACACTGAAGCTTTCTTT. Translated: CASSPSLVLNTEAFF.

This chain joins TRBV18 and TRBJ2-7; 7 bases agree with TRBD2. This CDR3 contains 16 residues. The V and J ends lost 3 bases and 1 base, in that order; junction bases with no gene match: 9. The V gene's germline CDR1 is KGHSH and CDR2 LQKENI. CDR3 nucleotides: TGTGCCAGCTCACCGTCGGGTCTAGCGGCGTCCTACGAGCAGTACTTC. As protein: CASSPSGLAASYEQYF.

This clone is a singleton in its sample. J is TRBJ2-7 and V is TRBV19; tentatively, D is TRBD1 (6 bases). The CDR3 totals 16 residues. Germline loops: CDR1 LNHDA, CDR2 SQIVND (reference sequence). V lost 4 bases to trimming and J lost 2 bases, with 18 bases between them. The CDR3 loop is CASSTSLPTGTYEQYF. The CDR3 nucleotides read TGTGCCAGTAGTACATCCCTTCCGACAGGAACCTACGAGCAGTACTTC.